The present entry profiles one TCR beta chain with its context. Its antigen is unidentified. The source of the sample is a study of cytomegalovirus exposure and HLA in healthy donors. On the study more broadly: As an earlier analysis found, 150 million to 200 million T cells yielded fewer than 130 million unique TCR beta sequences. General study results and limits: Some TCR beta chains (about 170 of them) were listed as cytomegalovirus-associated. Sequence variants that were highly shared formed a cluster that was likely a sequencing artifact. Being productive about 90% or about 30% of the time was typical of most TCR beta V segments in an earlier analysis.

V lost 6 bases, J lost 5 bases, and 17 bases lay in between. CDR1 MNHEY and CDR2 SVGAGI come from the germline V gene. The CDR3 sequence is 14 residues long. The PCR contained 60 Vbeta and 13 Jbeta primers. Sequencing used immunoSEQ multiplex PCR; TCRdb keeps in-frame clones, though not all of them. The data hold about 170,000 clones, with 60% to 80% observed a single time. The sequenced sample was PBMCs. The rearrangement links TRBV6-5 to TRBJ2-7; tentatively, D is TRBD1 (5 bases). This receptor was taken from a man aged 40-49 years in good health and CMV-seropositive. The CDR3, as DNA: TGTGCCAGCAGCCCAAGACAGAGCTTGAACGAGCAGTACTTC. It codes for CASSPRQSLNEQYF.